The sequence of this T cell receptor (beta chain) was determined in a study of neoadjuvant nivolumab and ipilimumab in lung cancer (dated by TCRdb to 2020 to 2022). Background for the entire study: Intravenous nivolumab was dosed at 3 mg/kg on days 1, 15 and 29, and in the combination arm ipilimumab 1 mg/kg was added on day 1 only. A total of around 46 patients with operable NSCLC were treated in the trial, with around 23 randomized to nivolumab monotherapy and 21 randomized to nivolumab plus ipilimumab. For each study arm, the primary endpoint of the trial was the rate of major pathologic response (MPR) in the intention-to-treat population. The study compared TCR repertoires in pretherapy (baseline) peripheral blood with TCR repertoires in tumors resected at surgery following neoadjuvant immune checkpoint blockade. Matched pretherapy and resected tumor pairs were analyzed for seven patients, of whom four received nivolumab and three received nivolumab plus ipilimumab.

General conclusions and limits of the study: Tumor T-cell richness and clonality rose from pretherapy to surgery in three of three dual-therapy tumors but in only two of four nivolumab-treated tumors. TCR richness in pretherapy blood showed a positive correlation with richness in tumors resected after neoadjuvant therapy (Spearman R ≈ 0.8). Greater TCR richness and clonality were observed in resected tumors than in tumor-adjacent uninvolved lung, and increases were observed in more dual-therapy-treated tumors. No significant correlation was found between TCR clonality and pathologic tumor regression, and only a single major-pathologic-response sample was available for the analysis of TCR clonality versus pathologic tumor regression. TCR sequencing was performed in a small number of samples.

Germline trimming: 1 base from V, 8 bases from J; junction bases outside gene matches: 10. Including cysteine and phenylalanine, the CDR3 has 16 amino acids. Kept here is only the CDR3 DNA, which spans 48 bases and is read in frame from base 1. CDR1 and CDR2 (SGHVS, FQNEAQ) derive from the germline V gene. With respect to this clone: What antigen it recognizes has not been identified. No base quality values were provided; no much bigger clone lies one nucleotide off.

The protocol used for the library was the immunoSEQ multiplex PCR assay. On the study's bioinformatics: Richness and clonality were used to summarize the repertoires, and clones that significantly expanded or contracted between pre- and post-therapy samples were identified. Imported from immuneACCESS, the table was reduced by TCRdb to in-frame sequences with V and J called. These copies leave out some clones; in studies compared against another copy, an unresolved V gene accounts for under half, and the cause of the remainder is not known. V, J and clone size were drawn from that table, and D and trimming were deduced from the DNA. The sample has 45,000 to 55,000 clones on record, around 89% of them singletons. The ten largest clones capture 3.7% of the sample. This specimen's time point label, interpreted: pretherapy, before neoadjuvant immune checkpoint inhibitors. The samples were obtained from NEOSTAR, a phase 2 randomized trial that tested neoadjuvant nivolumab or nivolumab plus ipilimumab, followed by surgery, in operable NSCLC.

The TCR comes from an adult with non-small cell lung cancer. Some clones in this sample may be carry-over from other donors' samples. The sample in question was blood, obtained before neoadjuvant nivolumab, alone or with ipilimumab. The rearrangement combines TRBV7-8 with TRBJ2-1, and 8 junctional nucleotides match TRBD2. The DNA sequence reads TGTGCCAGCAGCTTAGTTGTGGGACTAGGGGTAGATGAGCAGTTCTTC. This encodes CASSLVVGLGVDEQFF.